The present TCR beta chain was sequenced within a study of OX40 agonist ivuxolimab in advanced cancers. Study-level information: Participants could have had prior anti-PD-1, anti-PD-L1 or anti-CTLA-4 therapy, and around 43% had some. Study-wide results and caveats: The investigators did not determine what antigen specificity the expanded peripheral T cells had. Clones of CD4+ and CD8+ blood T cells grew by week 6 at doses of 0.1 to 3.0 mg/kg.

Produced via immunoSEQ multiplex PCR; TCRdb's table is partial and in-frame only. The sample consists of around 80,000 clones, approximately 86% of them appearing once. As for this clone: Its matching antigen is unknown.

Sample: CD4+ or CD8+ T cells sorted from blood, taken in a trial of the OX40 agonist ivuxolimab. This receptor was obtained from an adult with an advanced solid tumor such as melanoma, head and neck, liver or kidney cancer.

CDR3 DNA: TGTGCCAGTAGTATCGGCGGGACAGGGGTTAAAAAACTGTTTTTT. Protein: CASSIGGTGVKKLFF. The chain employs TRBV19 and TRBJ1-4; 10 bases map to TRBD1. The CDR3 extends over 15 amino acids. Looked up from germline, CDR1 is LNHDA and CDR2 is SQIVND (reference sequence). After removal of 3 bases from V and 9 bases from J, the junction contained 7 bases not matched to a gene.